This T cell receptor beta chain came from a study of T cell responses to AZD1222 COVID-19 vaccine. Notes on the study in general: Vaccine-related CD4 TCRs covered spike, predominating at 160-218 and 743-854. It was only after the peak T cell response that any repertoires were sampled. Clonal diversity was possibly underestimated, and the donors were mostly white British, with more females.

Here immunoSEQ multiplex PCR was the method, and the copy in TCRdb shows in-frame clones only, minus some. The data contain over 110,000 clones, approximately 90% of them singletons. Note on this clone: What it binds is not known. Other DNA sequences from this sample encode an identical CDR3 as well.

The CDR3 covers 11 residues. Deletions cut 4 bases from V and 6 bases from J, with 7 bases between. Per the germline V gene, CDR1 is SEHNR and CDR2 is FQNEAQ (reference sequence). The input for sequencing was peripheral blood, taken on day 0 of AZD1222 vaccination. The receptor was isolated from an adult in good health. V and J are TRBV7-9 and TRBJ2-7; D is unclear. CDR3 protein: CASSWGGEQYF. The CDR3, as DNA: TGTGCCAGCAGCTGGGGTGGCGAGCAGTACTTC.